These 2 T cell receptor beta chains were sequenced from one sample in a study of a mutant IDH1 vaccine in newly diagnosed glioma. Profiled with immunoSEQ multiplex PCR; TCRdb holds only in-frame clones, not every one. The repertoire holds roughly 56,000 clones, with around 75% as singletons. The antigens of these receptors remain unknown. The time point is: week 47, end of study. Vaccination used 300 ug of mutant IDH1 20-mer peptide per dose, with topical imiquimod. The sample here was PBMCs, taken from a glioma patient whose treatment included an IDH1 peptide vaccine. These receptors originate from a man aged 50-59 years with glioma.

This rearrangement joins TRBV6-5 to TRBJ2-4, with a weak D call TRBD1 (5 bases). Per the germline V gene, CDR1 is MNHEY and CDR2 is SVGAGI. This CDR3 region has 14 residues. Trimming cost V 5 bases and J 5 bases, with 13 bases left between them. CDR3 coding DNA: TGTGCCAGCAGTCAGGCAGGGATCCAAAACATTCAGTACTTC. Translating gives CASSQAGIQNIQYF.

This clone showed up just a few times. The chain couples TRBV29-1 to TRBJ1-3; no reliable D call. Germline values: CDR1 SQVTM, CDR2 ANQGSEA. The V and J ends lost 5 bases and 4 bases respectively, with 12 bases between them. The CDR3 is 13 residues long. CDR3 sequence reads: CSVRPAGGNTIYF. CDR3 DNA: TGCAGCGTTCGACCGGCCGGGGGAAACACCATATATTTT.